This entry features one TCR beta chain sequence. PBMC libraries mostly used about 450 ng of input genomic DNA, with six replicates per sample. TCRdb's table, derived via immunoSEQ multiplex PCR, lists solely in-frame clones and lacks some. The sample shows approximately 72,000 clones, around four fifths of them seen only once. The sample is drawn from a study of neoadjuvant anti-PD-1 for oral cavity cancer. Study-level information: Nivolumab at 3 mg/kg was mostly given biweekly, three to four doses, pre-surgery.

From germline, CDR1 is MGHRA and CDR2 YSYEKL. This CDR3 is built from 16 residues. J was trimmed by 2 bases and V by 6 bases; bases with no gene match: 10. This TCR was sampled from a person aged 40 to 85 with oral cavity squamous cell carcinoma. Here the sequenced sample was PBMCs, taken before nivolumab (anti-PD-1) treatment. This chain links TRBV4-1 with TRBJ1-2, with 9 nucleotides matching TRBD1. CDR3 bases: TGCGCCAGCAGAGTAGTACAGGGGGCAAGGAACTATGGCTACACCTTC. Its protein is CASRVVQGARNYGYTF.